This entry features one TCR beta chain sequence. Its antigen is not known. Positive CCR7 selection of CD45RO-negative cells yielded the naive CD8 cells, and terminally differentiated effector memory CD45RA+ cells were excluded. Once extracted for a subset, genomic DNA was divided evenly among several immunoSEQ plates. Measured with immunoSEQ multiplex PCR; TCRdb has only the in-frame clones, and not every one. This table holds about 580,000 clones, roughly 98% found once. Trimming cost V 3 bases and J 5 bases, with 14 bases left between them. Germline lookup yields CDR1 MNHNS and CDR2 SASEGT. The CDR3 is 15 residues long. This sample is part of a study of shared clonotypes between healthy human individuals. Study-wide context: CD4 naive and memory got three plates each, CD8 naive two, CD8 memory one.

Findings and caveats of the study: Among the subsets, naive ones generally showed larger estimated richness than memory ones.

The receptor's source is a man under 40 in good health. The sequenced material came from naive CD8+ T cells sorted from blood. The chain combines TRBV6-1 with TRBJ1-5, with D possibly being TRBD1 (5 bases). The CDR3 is CASSESGRWDQPQHF. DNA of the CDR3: TGTGCCAGCAGTGAGTCGGGGCGGTGGGATCAGCCCCAGCATTTT.